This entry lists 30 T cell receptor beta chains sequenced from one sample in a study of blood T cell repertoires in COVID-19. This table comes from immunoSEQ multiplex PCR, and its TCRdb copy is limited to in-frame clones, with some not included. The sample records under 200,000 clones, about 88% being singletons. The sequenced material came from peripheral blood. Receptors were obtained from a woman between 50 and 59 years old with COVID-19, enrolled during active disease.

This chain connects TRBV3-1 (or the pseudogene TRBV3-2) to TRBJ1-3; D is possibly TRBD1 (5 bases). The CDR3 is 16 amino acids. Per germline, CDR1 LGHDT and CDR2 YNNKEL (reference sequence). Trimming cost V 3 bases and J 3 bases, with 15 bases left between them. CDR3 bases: TGTGCCAGCAGCCACCTCCCCCAGGGTAATGGAAACACCATATATTTT. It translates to CASSHLPQGNGNTIYF.

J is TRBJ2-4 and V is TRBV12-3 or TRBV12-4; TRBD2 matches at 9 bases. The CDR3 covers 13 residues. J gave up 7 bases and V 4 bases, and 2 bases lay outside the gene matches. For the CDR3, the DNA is TGTGCCAGCAGTTCAAGCGGGGGGAACATTCAGTACTTC. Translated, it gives CASSSSGGNIQYF.

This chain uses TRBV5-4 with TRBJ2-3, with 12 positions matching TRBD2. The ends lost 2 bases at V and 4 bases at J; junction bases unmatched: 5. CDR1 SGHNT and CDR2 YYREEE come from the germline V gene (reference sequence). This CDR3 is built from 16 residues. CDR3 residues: CASSLRTSGASDTQYF. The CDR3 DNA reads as TGTGCCAGCAGCTTAAGGACTAGCGGGGCGTCAGATACGCAGTATTTT.

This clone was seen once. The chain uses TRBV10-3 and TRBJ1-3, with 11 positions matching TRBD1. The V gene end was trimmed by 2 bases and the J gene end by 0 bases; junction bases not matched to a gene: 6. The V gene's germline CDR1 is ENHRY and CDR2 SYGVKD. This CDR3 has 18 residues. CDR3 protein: CAISEVGTGGNSGNTIYF. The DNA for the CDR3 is TGTGCCATCAGTGAGGTCGGGACAGGGGGAAACTCTGGAAACACCATATATTTT.

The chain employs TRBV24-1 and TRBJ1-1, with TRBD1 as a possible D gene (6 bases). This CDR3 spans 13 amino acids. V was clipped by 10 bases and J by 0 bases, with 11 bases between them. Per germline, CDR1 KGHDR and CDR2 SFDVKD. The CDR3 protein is CATVGAVNTEAFF. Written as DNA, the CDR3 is TGTGCCACGGTGGGGGCAGTGAACACTGAAGCTTTCTTT.

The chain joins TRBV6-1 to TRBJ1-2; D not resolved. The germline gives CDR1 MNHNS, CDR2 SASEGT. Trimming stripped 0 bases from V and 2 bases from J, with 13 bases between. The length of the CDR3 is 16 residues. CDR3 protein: CASSEAMFARNYGYTF. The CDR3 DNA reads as TGTGCCAGCAGTGAAGCGATGTTTGCGCGAAACTATGGCTACACCTTC.

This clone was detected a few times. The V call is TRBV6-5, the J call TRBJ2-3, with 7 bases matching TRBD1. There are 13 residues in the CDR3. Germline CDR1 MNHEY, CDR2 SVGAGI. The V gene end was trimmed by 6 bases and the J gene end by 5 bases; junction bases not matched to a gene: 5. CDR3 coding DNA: TGTGCCAGCAGACAGACAGGGAAAGATACGCAGTATTTT. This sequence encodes CASRQTGKDTQYF.

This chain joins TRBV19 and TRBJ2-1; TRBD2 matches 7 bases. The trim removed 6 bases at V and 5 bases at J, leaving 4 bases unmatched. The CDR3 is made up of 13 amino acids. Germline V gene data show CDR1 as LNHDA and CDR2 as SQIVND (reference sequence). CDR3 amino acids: CASRLASNNEQFF. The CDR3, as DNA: TGTGCCAGTAGACTAGCGTCAAACAATGAGCAGTTCTTC.

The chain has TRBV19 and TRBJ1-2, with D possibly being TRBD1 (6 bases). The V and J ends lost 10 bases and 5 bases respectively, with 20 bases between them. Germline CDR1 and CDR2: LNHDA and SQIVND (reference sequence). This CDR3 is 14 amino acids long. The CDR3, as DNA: TGTGCCACTACCTCAGGACAGATTTCTTATGGCTACACCTTC. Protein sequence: CATTSGQISYGYTF.

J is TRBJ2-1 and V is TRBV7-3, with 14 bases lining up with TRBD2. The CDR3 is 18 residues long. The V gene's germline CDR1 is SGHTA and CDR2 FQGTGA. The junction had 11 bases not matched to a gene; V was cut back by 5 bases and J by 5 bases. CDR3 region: CASSPRLAGGPYDNEQFF. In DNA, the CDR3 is TGTGCCAGCAGCCCCAGACTAGCGGGGGGGCCATACGACAATGAGCAGTTCTTC.

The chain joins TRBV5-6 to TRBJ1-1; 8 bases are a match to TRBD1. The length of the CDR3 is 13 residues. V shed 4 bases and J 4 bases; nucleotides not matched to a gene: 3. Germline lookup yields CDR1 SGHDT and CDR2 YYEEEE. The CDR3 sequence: CASSGTGGTEAFF. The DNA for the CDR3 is TGTGCCAGCAGCGGTACAGGGGGCACTGAAGCTTTCTTT.

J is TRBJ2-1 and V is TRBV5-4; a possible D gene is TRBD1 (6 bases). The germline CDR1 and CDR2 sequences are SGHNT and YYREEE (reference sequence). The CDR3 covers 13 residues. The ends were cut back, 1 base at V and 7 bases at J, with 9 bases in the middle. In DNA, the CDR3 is TGTGCCAGCAGCTTGCAGGACAGAAATGAGCAGTTCTTC. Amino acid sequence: CASSLQDRNEQFF.

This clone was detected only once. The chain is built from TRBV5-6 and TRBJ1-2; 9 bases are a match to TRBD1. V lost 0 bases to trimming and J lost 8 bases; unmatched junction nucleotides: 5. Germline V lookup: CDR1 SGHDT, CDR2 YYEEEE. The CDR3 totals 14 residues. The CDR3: CASSLAPGTGGYTF. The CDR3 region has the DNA TGTGCCAGCAGCTTGGCCCCCGGGACAGGGGGCTACACCTTC.

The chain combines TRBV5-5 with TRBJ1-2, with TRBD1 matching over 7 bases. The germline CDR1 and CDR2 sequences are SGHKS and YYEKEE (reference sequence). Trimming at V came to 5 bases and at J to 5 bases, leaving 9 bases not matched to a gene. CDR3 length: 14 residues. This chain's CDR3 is CASRIGDSRYGYTF. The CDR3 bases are TGTGCCAGCAGGATCGGGGACAGTCGATATGGCTACACCTTC.

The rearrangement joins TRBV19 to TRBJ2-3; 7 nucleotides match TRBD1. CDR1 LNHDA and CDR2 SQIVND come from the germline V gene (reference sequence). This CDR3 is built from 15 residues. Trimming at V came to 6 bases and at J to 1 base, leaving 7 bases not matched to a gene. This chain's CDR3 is CASSPQGWGTDTQYF. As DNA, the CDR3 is TGTGCCAGTAGCCCACAGGGGTGGGGCACAGATACGCAGTATTTT.

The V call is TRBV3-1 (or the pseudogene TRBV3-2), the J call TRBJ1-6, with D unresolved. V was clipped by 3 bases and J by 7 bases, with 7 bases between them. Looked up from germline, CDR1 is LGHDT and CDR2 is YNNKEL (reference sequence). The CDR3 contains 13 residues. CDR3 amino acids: CASSQSENSPLHF. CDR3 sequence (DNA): TGTGCCAGCAGCCAGTCTGAGAATTCACCCCTCCACTTT.

This chain's CDR3 is CASSYPGTGSVGELFF. The CDR3 DNA reads as TGTGCCAGCAGTTATCCGGGGACAGGGTCCGTCGGGGAGCTGTTTTTT. The chain joins TRBV28 to TRBJ2-2, with TRBD1 matching 9 bases. The CDR3 spans 16 residues. Trimming cost V 4 bases and J 7 bases; bases outside gene matches: 10. The germline CDR1 and CDR2 sequences are MDHEN and SYDVKM.

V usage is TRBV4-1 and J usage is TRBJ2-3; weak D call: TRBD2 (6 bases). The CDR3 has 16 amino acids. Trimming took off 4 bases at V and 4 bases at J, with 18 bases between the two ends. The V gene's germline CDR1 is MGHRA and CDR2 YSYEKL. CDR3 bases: TGCGCCAGCAGCCCCCTGGGTGGGCGGGGAGCAGATACGCAGTATTTT. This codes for CASSPLGGRGADTQYF.

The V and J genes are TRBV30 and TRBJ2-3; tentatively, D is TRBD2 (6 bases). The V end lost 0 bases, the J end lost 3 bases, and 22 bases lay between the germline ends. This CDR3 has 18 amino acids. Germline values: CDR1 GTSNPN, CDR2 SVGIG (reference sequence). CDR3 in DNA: TGTGCCTGGAGTGTACCTATAGTATTCGGGACTCCAACAGATACGCAGTATTTT. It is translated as CAWSVPIVFGTPTDTQYF.

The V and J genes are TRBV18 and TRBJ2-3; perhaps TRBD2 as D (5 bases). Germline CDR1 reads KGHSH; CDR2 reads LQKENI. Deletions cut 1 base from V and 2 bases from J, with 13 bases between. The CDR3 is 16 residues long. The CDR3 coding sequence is TGTGCCAGCTCACCACACGAATTTCGGGACACAGATACGCAGTATTTT. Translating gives CASSPHEFRDTDTQYF.

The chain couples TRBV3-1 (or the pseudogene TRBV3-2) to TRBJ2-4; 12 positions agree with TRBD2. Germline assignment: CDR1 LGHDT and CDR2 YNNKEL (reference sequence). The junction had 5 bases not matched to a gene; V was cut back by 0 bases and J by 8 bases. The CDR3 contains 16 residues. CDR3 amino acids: CASSQDGLAGGYIQYF. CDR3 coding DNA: TGTGCCAGCAGCCAAGATGGGCTAGCGGGGGGGTACATTCAGTACTTC.

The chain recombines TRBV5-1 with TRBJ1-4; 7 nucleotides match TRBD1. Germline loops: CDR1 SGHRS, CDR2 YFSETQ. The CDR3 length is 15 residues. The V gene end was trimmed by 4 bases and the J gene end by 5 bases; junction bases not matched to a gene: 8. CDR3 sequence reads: CASSPEGGRNEKLFF. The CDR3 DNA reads TGCGCCAGCAGCCCTGAAGGGGGCCGGAATGAAAAACTGTTTTTT.

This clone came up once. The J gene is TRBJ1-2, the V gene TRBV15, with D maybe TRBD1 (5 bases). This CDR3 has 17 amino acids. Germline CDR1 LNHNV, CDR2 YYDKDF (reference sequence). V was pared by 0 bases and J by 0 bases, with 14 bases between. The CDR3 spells CATSRDPDRRANYGYTF. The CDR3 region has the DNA TGTGCCACCAGCAGAGATCCCGACAGACGAGCTAACTATGGCTACACCTTC.

CDR3 protein: CASSLAVTSGGGSSYNEQFF. In DNA, the CDR3 is TGTGCCAGCAGCTTGGCTGTGACTAGCGGGGGGGGGAGCTCCTACAATGAGCAGTTCTTC. The rearrangement uses TRBV5-4 and TRBJ2-1; TRBD2 matches 14 bases. The germline V gene has CDR1 SGHNT and CDR2 YYREEE (reference sequence). The CDR3 runs to 20 residues. The J segment lost 0 bases and the V segment lost 0 bases, leaving 8 bases of the junction unmatched. Full variable domain (remainder filled in from reference TRBV5-4 and TRBJ2-1): ETGVTQSPTHLIKTRGQQVTLRCSSQSGHNTVSWYQQALGQGPQFIFQYYREEENGRGNFPPRFSGLQFPNYSSELNVNALELDDSALYLCASSLAVTSGGGSSYNEQFFGPGTRLTVL.

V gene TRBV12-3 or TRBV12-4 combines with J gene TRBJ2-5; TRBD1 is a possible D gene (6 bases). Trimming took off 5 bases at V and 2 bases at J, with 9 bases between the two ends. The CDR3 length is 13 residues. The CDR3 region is CASSPRGQETQYF. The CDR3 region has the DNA TGTGCCAGCAGTCCGAGGGGGCAAGAGACCCAGTACTTC.

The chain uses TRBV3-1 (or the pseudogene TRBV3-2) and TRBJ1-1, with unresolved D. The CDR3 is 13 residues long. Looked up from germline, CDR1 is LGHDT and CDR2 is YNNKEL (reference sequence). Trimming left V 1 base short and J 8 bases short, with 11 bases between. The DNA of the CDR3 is TGTGCCAGCAGCCAAGTGGAGTCCCTCGAAGCTTTCTTT. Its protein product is CASSQVESLEAFF.

The CDR3 sequence is CASSLGHPQHF. In nucleotides, the CDR3 is TGTGCCAGCAGTTTAGGACATCCCCAGCATTTT. The chain is built from TRBV12-3 or TRBV12-4 and TRBJ1-5; D remains ambiguous. The CDR3 runs to 11 residues. The V gene lost 1 base and the J gene lost 10 bases, with 5 bases spanning the gap.

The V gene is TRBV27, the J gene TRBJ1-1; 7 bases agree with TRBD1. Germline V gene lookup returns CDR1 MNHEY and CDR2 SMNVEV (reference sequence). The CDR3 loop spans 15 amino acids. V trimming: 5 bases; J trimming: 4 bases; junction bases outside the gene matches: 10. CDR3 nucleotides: TGTGCCAGCAGTAAAAACAGGGGTGTGGGCACTGAAGCTTTCTTT. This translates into CASSKNRGVGTEAFF.

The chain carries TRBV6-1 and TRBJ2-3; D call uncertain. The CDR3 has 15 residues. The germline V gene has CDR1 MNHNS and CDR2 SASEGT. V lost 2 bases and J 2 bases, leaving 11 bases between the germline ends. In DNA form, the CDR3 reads TGTGCCAGCAGTGAAAATAGCCTGGCCACAGATACGCAGTATTTT. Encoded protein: CASSENSLATDTQYF.

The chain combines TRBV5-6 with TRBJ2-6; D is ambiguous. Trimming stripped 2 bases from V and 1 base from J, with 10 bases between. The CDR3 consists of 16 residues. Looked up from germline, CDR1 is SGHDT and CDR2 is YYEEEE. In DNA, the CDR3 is TGTGCCAGCAGCTTACCCCAGGTGTCTGGGGCCAACGTCCTGACTTTC. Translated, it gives CASSLPQVSGANVLTF.